The 17 T cell receptor beta chains below were found in one sample sequenced in a study of human T cells and chemical hapten exposure (dated by TCRdb to the early 2020s). This specimen's time point label, interpreted: patch test 2, 6 weeks after DPC sensitization. Per the publication, the treatment or condition label means: therapeutic diphenylcyclopropenone sensitization with weekly scalp DPC. Libraries were made using RACE. The sequencer was a NextSeq 500. Using fastp at Q25 and MiXCR, TCRdb reprocessed the public reads and kept productive beta chains. When rows share a CDR3 protein, they turn into one entry using the most common DNA and genes. A total of some 90,000 distinct CDR3 sequences appear in this sample, over 9.5% of them only once. About 3% of the sample belongs to the ten largest clones. The source material was whole blood, sampled in connection with sensitization to the hapten diphenylcyclopropenone (DPC). Source of these receptors: a woman between 35 and 50 years old with alopecia areata. Some clones in this sample may be carry-over from other donors' samples.

In its sample, this clonotype was seen a few times. The chain has TRBV6-2 or TRBV6-3 and TRBJ2-7; D gene unclear. The CDR3 consists of 12 residues. V lost 8 bases to trimming and J lost 5 bases, with 13 bases between them. Germline V gene sequence: CDR1 MNHEY, CDR2 SVGEGT. Written as DNA, the CDR3 is TGTGCCAGCGCCTCGAACATGGACGAGCAGTACTTC. It codes for CASASNMDEQYF.

The V gene is TRBV28, the J gene TRBJ1-2, with D tentatively TRBD1 (5 bases). V was clipped by 6 bases and J by 8 bases, with 16 bases between them. The CDR3 runs 13 residues. Germline loops: CDR1 MDHEN, CDR2 SYDVKM. The CDR3 region is CASSPGRAHGYTF. The CDR3 nucleotides are TGTGCCAGCAGCCCCGGCAGGGCACACGGCTACACCTTC.

This clonotype was counted at least ten times. This sequence joins TRBV19 and TRBJ1-3, with unresolved D. CDR3 length: 14 residues. Germline V CDR1 and CDR2: LNHDA, SQIVND (reference sequence). V was shortened by 3 bases and J by 3 bases, with 9 bases between the two germline ends. The CDR3 reads CASSIWEGGNTIYF. The DNA of the CDR3 is TGTGCCAGTAGTATCTGGGAAGGTGGAAACACCATATATTTT.

This clonotype was counted a few times. The rearrangement links TRBV20-1 to TRBJ1-1; a weak D match, TRBD1 (6 bases). The CDR3 is 14 residues long. Trimming removed 0 bases from V and 4 bases from J, with 12 bases in between. The germline gives CDR1 DFQATT, CDR2 SNEGSKA (reference sequence). Written as DNA, the CDR3 is TGCAGTGCTAGAGATCGCAGGGGCGGCACTGAAGCTTTCTTT. It codes for CSARDRRGGTEAFF.

The CDR3 spells CASRERGAGTGELFF. The DNA of the CDR3 is TGTGCCAGCAGGGAGAGAGGGGCCGGCACCGGGGAGCTGTTTTTT. V is TRBV3-1 and J is TRBJ2-2; D might be TRBD1 or TRBD2, each matching 5 bases. The germline CDR1 and CDR2 sequences are LGHDT and YNNKEL (reference sequence). Trimming removed 6 bases at V and 4 bases at J, with 15 bases between. CDR3 length equals 15 residues.

The chain uses TRBV2 and TRBJ1-1; 12 bases align to TRBD1. This CDR3 has 16 amino acids. Germline CDR1 is SNHLY and CDR2 is FYNNEI. J was trimmed by 4 bases and V by 6 bases; bases with no gene match: 9. The CDR3 sequence: CASRGQGARVGTEAFF. CDR3 DNA sequence: TGTGCCAGCAGGGGACAGGGGGCGCGGGTCGGCACTGAAGCTTTCTTT.

The chain carries TRBV20-1 and TRBJ1-4; the D is unclear. V lost 2 bases and J lost 8, with 12 bases in between. CDR1 and CDR2 from the germline V gene are DFQATT and SNEGSKA (reference sequence). The CDR3 is 13 residues long. This CDR3 is CSARLGLREKLFF. The CDR3 DNA is TGCAGTGCTAGACTGGGCCTACGAGAAAAACTGTTTTTT.

In its sample, this clonotype was seen many times. The V gene is TRBV28, the J gene TRBJ1-1; 7 nucleotides align to TRBD1. CDR1 MDHEN and CDR2 SYDVKM come from the germline V gene. The CDR3 runs to 15 residues. The V gene end was trimmed by 5 bases and the J gene end by 3 bases; junction bases not matched to a gene: 9. CDR3 amino acids: CASSRAPGGYTEAFF. CDR3 DNA: TGTGCCAGCAGTCGAGCGCCAGGGGGGTACACTGAAGCTTTCTTT.

This clonotype was counted many times. The J gene is TRBJ1-5, the V gene TRBV9, with D tentatively TRBD1 (5 bases). This CDR3 comprises 14 residues. Germline CDR1 SGDLS, CDR2 YYNGEE. Between the trimmed V and J ends, which lost 3 bases and 4 bases, there was a span of 11 bases. CDR3 bases: TGTGCCAGCAGCGGCAATCAGGGAAATCAGCCCCAGCATTTT. As protein: CASSGNQGNQPQHF.

Points on this clonotype: Its ends do not fully match the called genes, so a read error is possible. This chain connects TRBV15 to TRBJ2-7; TRBD2 agrees at 9 bases. Germline V CDR1 and CDR2: LNHNV, YYDKDF (reference sequence). The CDR3 loop spans 13 amino acids. CDR3: CATSRGTSEPVSF. Written as DNA, the CDR3 is TGTGCCACCAGCAGAGGGACTAGCGAGCCTGTTAGCTTC.

This clonotype appeared many times. The rearrangement links TRBV28 to TRBJ1-2; D is possibly TRBD1 (6 bases). The CDR3 contains 13 residues. V shed 6 bases and J shed 5 bases, with 13 bases lying between them. Germline lookup yields CDR1 MDHEN and CDR2 SYDVKM. The CDR3 loop reads CASRWGGEYGYTF. CDR3 nucleotide sequence: TGTGCCAGCAGGTGGGGGGGCGAGTATGGCTACACCTTC.

V usage is TRBV29-1 and J usage is TRBJ1-2; 8 bases agree with TRBD1. Trimming cost V 8 bases and J 2 bases; bases outside gene matches: 7. Germline loops: CDR1 SQVTM, CDR2 ANQGSEA. The CDR3 sequence is 13 residues long. In DNA, the CDR3 is TGCAGCACCCGGACAGGGCAGAACTATGGCTACACCTTC. It specifies CSTRTGQNYGYTF.

This clonotype was seen repeatedly, ten times or more. The chain is built from TRBV19 and TRBJ1-5; 8 positions agree with TRBD1. CDR1 is LNHDA, CDR2 SQIVND, per germline (reference sequence). Unmatched junction bases numbered 10, after V lost 3 bases and J lost 6 bases. The CDR3 is 16 amino acids. CDR3 sequence: CASSISPGGGGQPQHF. Written as DNA, the CDR3 is TGTGCCAGTAGTATTAGTCCAGGGGGCGGCGGTCAGCCCCAGCATTTT.

The genes are TRBV20-1 and TRBJ1-6; D gene uncertain. This CDR3 is built from 15 residues. The germline gives CDR1 DFQATT, CDR2 SNEGSKA (reference sequence). Deletions cut 3 bases from V and 2 bases from J, with 11 bases between. The CDR3 nucleotides read TGCAGTGCTAGGCAGGCGGGAACCTATAATTCACCCCTCCACTTT. This sequence encodes CSARQAGTYNSPLHF.

This chain uses TRBV6-1 with TRBJ1-4; D ambiguous. Germline V lookup: CDR1 MNHNS, CDR2 SASEGT. V was trimmed by 6 bases and J by 1 base, leaving 9 bases between them. This CDR3 comprises 14 residues. In DNA, the CDR3 is TGTGCCAGCAGACCTCTGGTAACTAATGAAAAACTGTTTTTT. Its translation is CASRPLVTNEKLFF.

This clonotype was seen many times. The rearrangement uses TRBV2 and TRBJ2-5; either TRBD1 or TRBD2 may supply D (5 bases each). V was pared by 6 bases and J by 2 bases, with 13 bases between. Germline loops: CDR1 SNHLY, CDR2 FYNNEI. The CDR3 totals 14 residues. CDR3 loop: CASRAGTYQETQYF. CDR3 DNA sequence: TGTGCCAGCAGAGCTGGGACGTATCAAGAGACCCAGTACTTC.

This clonotype was seen ten or more times. V usage is TRBV7-9 and J usage is TRBJ2-7, with unresolved D. The CDR3 covers 11 residues. Trimming shortened V by 4 bases and J by 3 bases, and 4 bases separated the two germline ends. Germline V CDR1 and CDR2: SEHNR, FQNEAQ (reference sequence). Written as DNA, the CDR3 is TGTGCCAGCAGCTCTTACTACGAGCAGTACTTC. This translates into CASSSYYEQYF.